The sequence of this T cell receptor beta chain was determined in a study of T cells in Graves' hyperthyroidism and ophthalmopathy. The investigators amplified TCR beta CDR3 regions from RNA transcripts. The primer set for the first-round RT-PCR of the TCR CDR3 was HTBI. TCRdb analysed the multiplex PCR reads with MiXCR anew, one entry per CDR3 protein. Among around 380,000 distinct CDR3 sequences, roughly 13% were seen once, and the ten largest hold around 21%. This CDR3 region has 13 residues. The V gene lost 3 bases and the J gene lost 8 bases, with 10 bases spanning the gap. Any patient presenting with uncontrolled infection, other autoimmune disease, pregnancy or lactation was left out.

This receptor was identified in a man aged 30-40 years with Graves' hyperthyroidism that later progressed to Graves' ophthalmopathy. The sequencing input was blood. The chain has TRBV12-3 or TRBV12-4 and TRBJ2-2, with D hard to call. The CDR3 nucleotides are TGTGCCAGCAGTTTTCCTGGCTTAGGGGAGCTGTTTTTT. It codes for CASSFPGLGELFF.